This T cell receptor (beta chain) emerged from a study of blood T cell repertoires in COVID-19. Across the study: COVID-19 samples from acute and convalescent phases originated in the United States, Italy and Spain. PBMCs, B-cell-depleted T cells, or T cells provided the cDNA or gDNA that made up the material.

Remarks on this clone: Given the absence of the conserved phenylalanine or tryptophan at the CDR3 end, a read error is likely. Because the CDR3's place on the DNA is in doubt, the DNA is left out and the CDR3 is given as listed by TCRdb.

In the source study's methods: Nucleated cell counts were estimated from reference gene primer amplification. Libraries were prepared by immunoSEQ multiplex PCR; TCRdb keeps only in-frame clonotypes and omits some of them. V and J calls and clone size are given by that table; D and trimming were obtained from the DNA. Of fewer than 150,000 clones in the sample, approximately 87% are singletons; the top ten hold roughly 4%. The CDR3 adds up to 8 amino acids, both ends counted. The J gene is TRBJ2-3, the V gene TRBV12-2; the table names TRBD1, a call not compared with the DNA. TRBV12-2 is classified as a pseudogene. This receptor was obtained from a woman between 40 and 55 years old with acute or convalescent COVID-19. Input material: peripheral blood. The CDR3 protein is CASRLEGD.